The clone carrying this T cell receptor beta chain was seen a few times. The data stem from a study of shared clonotypes between healthy human individuals. Data came from immunoSEQ multiplex PCR; TCRdb stores just in-frame clones and leaves some out. The table lists some 980,000 clones, 70% to 85% of them singletons. V lost 5 bases, J lost 3 bases, and 8 bases lay in between. This CDR3 is built from 12 residues. Germline V gives CDR1 SQVTM, CDR2 ANQGSEA. The clonotype originates from a man aged 18 to 30 in good health. The rearrangement joins TRBV29-1 to TRBJ1-5; D unclear. Sequenced material: memory CD4+ T cells sorted from blood. As for subset: CD45RA-negative fraction. CDR3 sequence (DNA): TGCAGCGTTAGTCTTAACAATCAGCCCCAGCATTTT. Translated: CSVSLNNQPQHF.